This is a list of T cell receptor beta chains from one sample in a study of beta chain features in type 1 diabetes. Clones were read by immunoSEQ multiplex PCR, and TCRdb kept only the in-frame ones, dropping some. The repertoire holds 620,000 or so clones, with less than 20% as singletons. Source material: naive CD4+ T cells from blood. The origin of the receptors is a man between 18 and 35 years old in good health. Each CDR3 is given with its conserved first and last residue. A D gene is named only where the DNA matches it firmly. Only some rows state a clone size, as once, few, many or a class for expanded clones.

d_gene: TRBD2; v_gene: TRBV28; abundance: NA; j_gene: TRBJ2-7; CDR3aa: CASRTTGTSGIYEQYF; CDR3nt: TGTGCCAGCAGGACGACCGGGACTAGCGGCATCTACGAGCAGTACTTC
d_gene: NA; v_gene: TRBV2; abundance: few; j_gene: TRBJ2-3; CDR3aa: CASSSGTSTDTQYF; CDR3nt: TGTGCCAGCAGCTCCGGGACTAGCACAGATACGCAGTATTTT
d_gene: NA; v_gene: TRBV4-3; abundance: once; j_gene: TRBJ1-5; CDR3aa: CASSQFQGSNQPQHF; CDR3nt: TGCGCCAGCAGCCAATTTCAGGGGAGCAATCAGCCCCAGCATTTT
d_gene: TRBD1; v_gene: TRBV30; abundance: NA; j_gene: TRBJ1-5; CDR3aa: CAWRKKTGGLNQPQHF; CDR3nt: TGTGCCTGGAGGAAGAAGACAGGGGGCCTCAATCAGCCCCAGCATTTT
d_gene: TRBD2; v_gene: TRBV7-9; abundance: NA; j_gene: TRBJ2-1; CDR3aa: CASSLVAGGYNEQFF; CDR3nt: TGTGCCAGCAGCTTAGTAGCGGGAGGCTACAATGAGCAGTTCTTC
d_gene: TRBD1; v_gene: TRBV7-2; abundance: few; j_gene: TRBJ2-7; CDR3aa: CASSLVGAGQGAYEQYF; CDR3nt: TGTGCCAGCAGCTTAGTTGGCGCAGGACAGGGGGCCTACGAGCAGTACTTC
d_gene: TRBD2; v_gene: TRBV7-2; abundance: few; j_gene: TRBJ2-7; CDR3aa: CASRLAGHSYEQYF; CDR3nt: TGTGCCAGCAGACTAGCGGGCCACTCCTACGAGCAGTACTTC
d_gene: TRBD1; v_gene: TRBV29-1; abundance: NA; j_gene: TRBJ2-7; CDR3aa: CSAGSGTGAYEQYF; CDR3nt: TGCAGCGCCGGGTCCGGGACAGGGGCCTACGAGCAGTACTTC
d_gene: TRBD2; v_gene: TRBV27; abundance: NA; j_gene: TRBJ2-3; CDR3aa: CASTYSGTSGSTDTQYF; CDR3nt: TGTGCCAGCACCTATTCGGGGACTAGCGGGAGTACAGATACGCAGTATTTT
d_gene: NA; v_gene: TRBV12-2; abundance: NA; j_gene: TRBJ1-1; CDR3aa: CASRLVPQDIPSRITEAFF; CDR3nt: TGTGCAAGTCGCTTAGTACCCCAGGACATTCCTTCCCGAATCACTGAAGCTTTCTTT
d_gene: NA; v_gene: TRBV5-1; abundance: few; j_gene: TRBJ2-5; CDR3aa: CASSSAPLGFQETQYF; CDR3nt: TGCGCCAGCAGCTCGGCCCCTCTCGGGTTCCAAGAGACCCAGTACTTC
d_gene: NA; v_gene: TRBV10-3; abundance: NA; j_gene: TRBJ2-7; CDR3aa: CAIGTARQAVSYEQYF; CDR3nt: TGTGCCATCGGGACGGCCAGACAGGCCGTCTCCTACGAGCAGTACTTC
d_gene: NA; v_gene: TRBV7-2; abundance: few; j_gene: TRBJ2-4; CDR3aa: CASSLEGGRVVAKNIQYF; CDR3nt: TGTGCCAGCAGCTTAGAGGGCGGTCGTGTGGTCGCCAAAAACATTCAGTACTTC
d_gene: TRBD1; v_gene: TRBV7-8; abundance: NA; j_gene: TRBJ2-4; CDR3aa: CASSSDRVIAKNIQYF; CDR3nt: TGTGCCAGCAGCTCCGACAGGGTGATAGCCAAAAACATTCAGTACTTC
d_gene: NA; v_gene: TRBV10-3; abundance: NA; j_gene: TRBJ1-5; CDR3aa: CAISEFDSSNQPQHF; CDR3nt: TGTGCCATCAGTGAGTTTGACAGTAGCAATCAGCCCCAGCATTTT
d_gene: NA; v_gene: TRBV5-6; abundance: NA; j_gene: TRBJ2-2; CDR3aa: CASSFPTPGNTGELFF; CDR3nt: TGTGCCAGCAGCTTTCCAACCCCCGGGAACACCGGGGAGCTGTTTTTT
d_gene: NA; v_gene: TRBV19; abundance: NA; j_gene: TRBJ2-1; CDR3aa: CASSIENEQFF; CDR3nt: TGTGCCAGTAGTATAGAGAATGAGCAGTTCTTC
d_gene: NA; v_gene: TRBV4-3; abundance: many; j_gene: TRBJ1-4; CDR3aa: CASSQDRWGKLFF; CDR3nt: TGCGCCAGCAGCCAAGATAGGTGGGGAAAACTGTTTTTT
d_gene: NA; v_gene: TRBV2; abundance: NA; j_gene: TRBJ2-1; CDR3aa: CASKLTGNEQFF; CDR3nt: TGTGCCAGCAAATTGACTGGCAATGAGCAGTTCTTC
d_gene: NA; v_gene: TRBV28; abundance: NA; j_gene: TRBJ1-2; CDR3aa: CASSLGAGNYGYTF; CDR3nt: TGTGCCAGCAGTTTAGGGGCAGGGAACTATGGCTACACCTTC
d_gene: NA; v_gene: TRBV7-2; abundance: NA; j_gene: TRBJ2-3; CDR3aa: CASSPPQGADTQYF; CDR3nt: TGTGCCAGCAGCCCTCCACAGGGTGCAGATACGCAGTATTTT
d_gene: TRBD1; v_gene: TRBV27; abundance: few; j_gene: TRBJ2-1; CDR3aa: CASSKDRGSYNEQFF; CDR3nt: TGTGCCAGCAGCAAGGACAGGGGGTCCTACAATGAGCAGTTCTTC
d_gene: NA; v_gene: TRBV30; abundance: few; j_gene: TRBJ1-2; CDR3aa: CAWSANNYGYTF; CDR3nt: TGTGCCTGGAGTGCGAATAACTATGGCTACACCTTC
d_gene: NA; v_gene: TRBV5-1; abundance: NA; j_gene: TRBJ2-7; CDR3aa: CASSRDGGAYEQYF; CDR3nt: TGCGCCAGCAGCCGTGACGGAGGTGCTTACGAGCAGTACTTC
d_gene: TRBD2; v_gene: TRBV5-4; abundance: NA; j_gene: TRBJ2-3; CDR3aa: CASSPTSVTSTDTQYF; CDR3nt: TGTGCCAGCAGCCCTACTAGCGTTACTAGCACAGATACGCAGTATTTT
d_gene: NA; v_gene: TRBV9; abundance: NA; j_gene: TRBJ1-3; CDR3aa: CASSVEFGRLSGNTIYF; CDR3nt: TGTGCCAGCAGCGTAGAGTTCGGGAGACTCTCTGGAAACACCATATATTTT
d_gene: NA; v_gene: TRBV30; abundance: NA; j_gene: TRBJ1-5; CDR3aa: CAWSVRTTNQPQHF; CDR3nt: TGTGCCTGGAGTGTACGAACCACTAATCAGCCCCAGCATTTT
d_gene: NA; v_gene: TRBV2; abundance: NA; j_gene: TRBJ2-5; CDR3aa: CASSEAPRAQETQYF; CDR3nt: TGTGCCAGCAGTGAAGCGCCCAGGGCTCAAGAGACCCAGTACTTC
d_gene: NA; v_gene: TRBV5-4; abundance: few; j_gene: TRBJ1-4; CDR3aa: CASSLVGVGEKLFF; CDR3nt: TGTGCCAGCAGCTTGGTTGGGGTTGGTGAAAAACTGTTTTTT
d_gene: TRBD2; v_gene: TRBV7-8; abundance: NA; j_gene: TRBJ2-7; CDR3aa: CASSRTSGTYEQYF; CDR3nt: TGTGCCAGCAGCCGGACTAGCGGTACCTACGAGCAGTACTTC
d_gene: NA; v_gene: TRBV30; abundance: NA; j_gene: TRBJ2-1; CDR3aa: CAWVRWNEQFF; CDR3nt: TGTGCCTGGGTCCGGTGGAATGAGCAGTTCTTC
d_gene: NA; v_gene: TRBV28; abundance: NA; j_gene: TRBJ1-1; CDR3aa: CASTGPDRLGGTEAFF; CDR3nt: TGTGCCAGCACTGGCCCGGACAGACTTGGAGGGACTGAAGCTTTCTTT
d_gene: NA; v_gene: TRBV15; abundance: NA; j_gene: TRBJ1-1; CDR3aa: CATSSEFFGNTEAFF; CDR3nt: TGTGCCACCAGCAGCGAGTTTTTCGGGAACACTGAAGCTTTCTTT